The 15 T cell receptor beta chains given below trace back to one sample, sequenced in a study of beta chain features in type 1 diabetes. The sequenced template was cDNA made from the entire isolated RNA. Libraries were prepared by immunoSEQ multiplex PCR; TCRdb keeps only in-frame clonotypes and omits some of them. Here the sample spans over 150,000 clones, about 7.3% being singletons. The sequencing sample was made of central memory CD4+ T cells from blood. These receptors originate from a man between 18 and 35 years old in good health.

This clone was seen more than once but under ten times. This chain uses TRBV5-4 with TRBJ2-5; 13 nucleotides align to TRBD2. From germline, CDR1 is SGHNT and CDR2 YYREEE (reference sequence). Trimming cost V 4 bases and J 5 bases; bases outside gene matches: 8. The CDR3 is 16 residues long. The DNA for the CDR3 is TGTGCCAGCAGCCTAGGACTAGCGGGAGAGTGGGAGACCCAGTACTTC. Translated: CASSLGLAGEWETQYF.

This clone was seen at least ten times. This chain uses TRBV18 with TRBJ2-5; 7 bases map to TRBD2. The CDR3 consists of 14 residues. CDR1 is KGHSH, CDR2 LQKENI, per germline. The J segment lost 4 bases and the V segment lost 2 bases, leaving 4 bases of the junction unmatched. CDR3 in amino acids: CASSPGWEGETQYF. Here the CDR3 DNA reads TGTGCCAGCTCACCAGGATGGGAGGGAGAGACCCAGTACTTC.

This clone occurred a few times. This chain uses TRBV4-3 with TRBJ1-5, with unresolved D. Between the trimmed V and J ends, which lost 0 bases and 3 bases, there was a span of 12 bases. This CDR3 spans 16 amino acids. The germline V gene has CDR1 LGHNA and CDR2 YSLEER. CDR3 bases: TGCGCCAGCAGCCAAGATATCACACAAACCAATCAGCCCCAGCATTTT. Translated, it gives CASSQDITQTNQPQHF.

The rearrangement links TRBV11-2 to TRBJ2-5; TRBD1 matches 7 bases. The CDR3 spans 14 residues. J was trimmed by 1 base and V by 4 bases; bases with no gene match: 3. Germline V gene lookup returns CDR1 SGHAT and CDR2 FQNNGV. CDR3 bases: TGTGCCAGCAGCTCCGGGACAGCCCAAGAGACCCAGTACTTC. Translating it yields CASSSGTAQETQYF.

The V call is TRBV7-3, the J call TRBJ2-1, with 7 nucleotides matching TRBD2. V shed 5 bases and J 2 bases; nucleotides not matched to a gene: 9. Germline V gene sequence: CDR1 SGHTA, CDR2 FQGTGA. The CDR3 totals 16 residues. The CDR3 DNA is TGTGCCAGCAGCCCCGGGGGTAGCGGGCCCTACAATGAGCAGTTCTTC. This sequence encodes CASSPGGSGPYNEQFF.

This clone was recorded at least ten times. The V call is TRBV28, the J call TRBJ2-6; a possible D gene is TRBD2 (6 bases). V was clipped by 8 bases and J by 0 bases, with 11 bases between them. The CDR3 length is 15 residues. CDR1 and CDR2 from the germline V gene are MDHEN and SYDVKM. CDR3 region: CASARDSSGANVLTF. Here the CDR3 DNA reads TGTGCCAGCGCCCGGGACTCCTCTGGGGCCAACGTCCTGACTTTC. The full variable domain, completed using reference TRBV28 and TRBJ2-6, is DVKVTQSSRYLVKRTGEKVFLECVQDMDHENMFWYRQDPGLGLRLIYFSYDVKMKEKGDIPEGYSVSREKKERFSLILESASTNQTSMYLCASARDSSGANVLTFGAGSRLTVL.

The chain combines TRBV10-3 with TRBJ1-2; TRBD1 matches 11 bases. V was clipped by 7 bases and J by 8 bases; unmatched bases: 9. Germline CDR1 is ENHRY and CDR2 is SYGVKD. The CDR3 is 14 residues long. Here the CDR3 reads CAITDRDRGNGYTF. DNA of the CDR3: TGTGCCATCACCGATCGGGACAGGGGGAACGGCTACACCTTC.

The rearrangement links TRBV6-1 to TRBJ1-6, with 8 bases aligning to TRBD1. CDR1 is MNHNS and CDR2 is SASEGT in the germline V gene. The CDR3 is 14 amino acids. Trimming removed 6 bases from V and 8 bases from J; junction bases left unmatched: 6. The chain's CDR3 is CASRGDRGYSPLHF. The DNA of the CDR3 is TGTGCCAGCAGGGGAGACAGGGGTTATTCACCCCTCCACTTT.

This chain uses TRBV2 with TRBJ2-7; 7 bases are a match to TRBD1. The CDR3 has 13 residues. CDR1 SNHLY and CDR2 FYNNEI come from the germline V gene. The ends lost 7 bases at V and 0 bases at J; junction bases unmatched: 3. Here the CDR3 reads CASNWDSSYEQYF. In DNA form, the CDR3 reads TGTGCCAGCAATTGGGACAGCTCCTACGAGCAGTACTTC.

The rearrangement links TRBV7-8 to TRBJ1-5; tentatively, D is TRBD1 (5 bases). Germline CDR1 reads SGHVS; CDR2 reads FQNEAQ. Trimming cost V 4 bases and J 3 bases, with 10 bases left between them. This CDR3 is 14 amino acids long. CDR3 residues: CASSSRQHNQPQHF. In DNA form, the CDR3 reads TGTGCCAGCAGCTCTCGACAGCACAATCAGCCCCAGCATTTT.

V gene TRBV6-4 combines with J gene TRBJ1-1; no definite D call. The CDR3 runs to 13 residues. Between the trimmed V and J ends, which lost 6 bases and 1 base, there was a span of 9 bases. The germline V gene encodes CDR1 MRHNA and CDR2 SNTAGT. CDR3 sequence (DNA): TGTGCCAGCAGCCTAGAACGGAACACTGAAGCTTTCTTT. This encodes CASSLERNTEAFF.

This clone was detected only a few times. V is TRBV19 and J is TRBJ1-2; the match to TRBD1 covers 8 bases. The CDR3 is 14 amino acids. V lost 8 bases and J lost 1; bases outside the gene matches: 6. In germline, CDR1 is LNHDA, CDR2 SQIVND (reference sequence). CDR3 bases: TGTGCCAGTGCTACAGGGGGGGTTAACTATGGCTACACCTTC. This codes for CASATGGVNYGYTF.

The chain uses TRBV27 and TRBJ2-7; TRBD1 might be the D (6 bases). The CDR3 contains 13 residues. V lost 4 bases and J 3 bases, leaving 10 bases between the germline ends. CDR1 is MNHEY and CDR2 is SMNVEV in the germline V gene (reference sequence). CDR3 nucleotides: TGTGCCAGCAGTTACCGGGACAACTACGAGCAGTACTTC. Protein product: CASSYRDNYEQYF.

This clone occurred a few times. The CDR3 region is CASSPEGTGVTGELFF. CDR3 DNA: TGTGCCAGCAGCCCAGAGGGGACAGGGGTCACCGGGGAGCTGTTTTTT. J is TRBJ2-2 and V is TRBV7-3, with TRBD1 matching 10 bases. Germline V gene sequence: CDR1 SGHTA, CDR2 FQGTGA. The trim removed 5 bases at V and 4 bases at J, leaving 7 bases unmatched. The CDR3 is 16 residues long.

This sequence joins TRBV7-8 and TRBJ2-5; D uncertain. Trimming pared 5 bases from V and 7 bases from J, leaving 11 bases between. Germline V gives CDR1 SGHVS, CDR2 FQNEAQ. CDR3 length equals 12 residues. The CDR3 DNA sequence: TGTGCCAGCAGCAAACGACTCGGGACCCAGTACTTC. Translation gives CASSKRLGTQYF.